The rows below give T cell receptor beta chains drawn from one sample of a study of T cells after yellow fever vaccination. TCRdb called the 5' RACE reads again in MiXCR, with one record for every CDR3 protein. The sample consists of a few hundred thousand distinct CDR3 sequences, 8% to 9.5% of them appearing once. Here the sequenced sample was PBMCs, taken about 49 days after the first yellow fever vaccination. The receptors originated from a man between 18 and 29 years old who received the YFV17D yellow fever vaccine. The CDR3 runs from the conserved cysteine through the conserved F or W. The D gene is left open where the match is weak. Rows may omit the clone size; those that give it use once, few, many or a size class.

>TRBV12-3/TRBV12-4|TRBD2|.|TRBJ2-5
TGTGCCAGCAGTTTACGCTCTAGCGGGGGGGAGACCCAGTACTTC
CASSLRSSGGETQYF
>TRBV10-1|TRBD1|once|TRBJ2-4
TGCGCCAGCACGGTGGACCAGACAGGGGCCGTTCGTCTGTACTTC
CASTVDQTGAVRLYF
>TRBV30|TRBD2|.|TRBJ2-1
TGTGCCTGGAGTGTTGCGGGGGGGACCTACAATGAGCAGTTCTTC
CAWSVAGGTYNEQFF
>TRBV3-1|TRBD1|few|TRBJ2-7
TGTGCCAGCGGGGACAGGGAGGGCGAGCAGTACTTC
CASGDREGEQYF
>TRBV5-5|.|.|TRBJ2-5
TGTGCCAGCAGCTTGTATAGCGGTGAAGAGACCCAGTACTTC
CASSLYSGEETQYF
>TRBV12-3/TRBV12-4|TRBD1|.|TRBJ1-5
TGTGCCAGCACCCCGGGCACAGGGGGTAATCAGCCCCAGCATTTT
CASTPGTGGNQPQHF
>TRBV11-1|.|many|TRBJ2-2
TGTGCCAGCAGCTTGCTGACCGGGGAGCTGTTTTTT
CASSLLTGELFF
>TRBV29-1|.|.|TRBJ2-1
TGCAGCGTTGAATCGGGGGATAGCAATGAGCAGTTCTTC
CSVESGDSNEQFF
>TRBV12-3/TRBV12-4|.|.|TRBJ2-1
TGTGCCAGCAGTCCGTCGACTTCTTACAATGAGCAGTTCTTC
CASSPSTSYNEQFF
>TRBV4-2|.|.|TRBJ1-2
TGTGCCAGCAGCCAAGATTCCGGGGTCGGTGGCTACACCTTC
CASSQDSGVGGYTF
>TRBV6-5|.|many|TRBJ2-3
TGTGCCAGCAGTTTATCCCACAGCACAGATACGCAGTATTTT
CASSLSHSTDTQYF
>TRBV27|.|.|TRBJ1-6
TGTGCCAGCAGTTTCCTCGATGCCCTAAGATCACCCCTCCACTTT
CASSFLDALRSPLHF
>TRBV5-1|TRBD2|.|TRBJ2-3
TGCGCCAGCAGCCGTACTAGCGGGGGAAGCACAGATACGCAGTATTTT
CASSRTSGGSTDTQYF
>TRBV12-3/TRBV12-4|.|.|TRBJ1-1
TGTGCCAGCAGTATAGGGCTGACTGAAGCTTTCTTT
CASSIGLTEAFF
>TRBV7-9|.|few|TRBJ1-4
TGTGCCAGCAGCTTAGTTCGGGACGGGACTAATGAAAAACTGTTTTTT
CASSLVRDGTNEKLFF
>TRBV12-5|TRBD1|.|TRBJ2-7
TGTGCTAGTGGTTTGGGGATCGGGACAGTCTCCTACGAGCAGTACTTC
CASGLGIGTVSYEQYF
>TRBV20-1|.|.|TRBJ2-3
TGCAGTGCTACTAGGACTAGCACAGATACGCAGTATTTT
CSATRTSTDTQYF
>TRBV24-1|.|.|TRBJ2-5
TGTGCCACCAGTGACCCCTGGCGGGGAGAGACCCAGTACTTC
CATSDPWRGETQYF
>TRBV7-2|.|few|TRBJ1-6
TGTGCCAGCAGCCAGGGCGGGTACGGCTCACCCCTCCACTTT
CASSQGGYGSPLHF
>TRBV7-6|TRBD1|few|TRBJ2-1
TGTGCCAGCAGCGCTGGGACAGGGACTGATGAGCAGTTCTTC
CASSAGTGTDEQFF
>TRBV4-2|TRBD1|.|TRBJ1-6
TGTGCCATGAGCCCTCGACAGGGAATCTCACCCCTCCACTTT
CAMSPRQGISPLHF
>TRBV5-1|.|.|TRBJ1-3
TGCGCCAGCAGCTTATGGGGCCTTAGTACGGGGGTCGACTTT
CASSLWGLSTGVDF
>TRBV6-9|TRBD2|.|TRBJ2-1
TGTGCCAGCAGTTTTGGGGTCGTGGGGGGGATCAATGAGCAGTTCTTC
CASSFGVVGGINEQFF
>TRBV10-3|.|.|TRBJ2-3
TGTGCCATCAGTGAGTTGGGGCAGGCAGATACGCAGTATTTT
CAISELGQADTQYF
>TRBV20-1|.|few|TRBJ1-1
TGCAGTGCTAGAGACACCCTCGCCACTGAAGCTTTCTTT
CSARDTLATEAFF
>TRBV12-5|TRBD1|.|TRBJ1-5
TGTGCTAGTGAAGCAGGGGGACAGGGCCAAATCGGCAATCAGCCCCAGCATTTT
CASEAGGQGQIGNQPQHF